The T cell receptor beta chain under discussion was sequenced for a study of identical twins. Comment on this clonotype: The antigen is not known.

Study-level results: Out-of-frame sharing of TCR alpha in monozygotic twins was underestimated by models.

TCRdb recomputed calls from the 5' RACE reads with MiXCR, one row per CDR3 protein. The sample yields roughly 230,000 distinct CDR3 sequences, around 8.3% seen once. The same specimen was also included in a second study, on yellow fever vaccine responses in identical twins.

The receptor was derived from a woman between 18 and 30 years old in good health. The material sequenced was CD8+ T cells sorted from blood.

This CDR3 reads CASSGRDDYEQYF. The CDR3 DNA reads as TGTGCCAGCAGCGGCCGGGACGACTACGAGCAGTACTTC. The J gene is TRBJ2-7, the V gene TRBV11-2, with D perhaps TRBD1 or TRBD2 (5 bases each). Deletions cut 5 bases from V and 3 bases from J, with 11 bases between. The CDR3 contains 13 residues. Germline V gene lookup returns CDR1 SGHAT and CDR2 FQNNGV. Complete variable domain (other parts from reference TRBV11-2 and TRBJ2-7): EAGVAQSPRYKIIEKRQSVAFWCNPISGHATLYWYQQILGQGPKLLIQFQNNGVVDDSQLPKDRFSAERLKGVDSTLKIQPAKLEDSAVYLCASSGRDDYEQYFGPGTRLTVT.